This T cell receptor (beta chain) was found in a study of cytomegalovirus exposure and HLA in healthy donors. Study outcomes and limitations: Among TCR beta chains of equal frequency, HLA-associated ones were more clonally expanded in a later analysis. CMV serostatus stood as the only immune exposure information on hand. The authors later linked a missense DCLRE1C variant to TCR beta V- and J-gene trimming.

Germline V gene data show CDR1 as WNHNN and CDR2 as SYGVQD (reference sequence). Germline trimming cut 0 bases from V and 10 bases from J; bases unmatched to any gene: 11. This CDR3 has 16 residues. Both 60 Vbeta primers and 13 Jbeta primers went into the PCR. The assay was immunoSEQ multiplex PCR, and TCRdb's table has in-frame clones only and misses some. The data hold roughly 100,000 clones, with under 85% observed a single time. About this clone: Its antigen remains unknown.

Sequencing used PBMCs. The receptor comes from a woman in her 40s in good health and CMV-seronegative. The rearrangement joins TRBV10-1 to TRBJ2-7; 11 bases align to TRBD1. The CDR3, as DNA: TGCGCCAGCAGTGAGTCCCTTTTAGGACAGGGGGCCCACCAGTACTTC. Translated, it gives CASSESLLGQGAHQYF.